The T cell receptor (beta chain) described here comes from a study of T cell repertoires in cytomegalovirus infection (dated by TCRdb to about 2019). Regarding the complete study: The peptide stimulations were aimed at well-studied HLA-B-restricted epitopes as well as recently identified HLA-C-restricted CMV epitopes, whose presentation resists viral immunomodulation. Donor HLA type was relevant to the analysis, because carriage of CMV infection together with the matching HLA type was indicated by public TCR beta signatures. Study-wide findings and limitations: In the ex vivo response, HLA-C-restricted CMV-specific TCR beta clonotypes were dominant, and in two of eight donors the single most frequent clonotype came from this HLA-C-restricted group. In both this cohort and an independent roughly 330-donor cohort, the cumulative frequency of public TCR beta family members distinguished carriers of CMV infection plus the relevant HLA type.

For sequencing, an Illumina HiSeq 1500 was employed. The public sequencing data were trimmed at Q25 with fastp and processed into clonotypes with MiXCR by TCRdb, which kept only in-frame beta chains. Rows are combined by CDR3 protein, so each entry shows the most common genes and DNA. Here the sample has 110,000 to 150,000 distinct CDR3 sequences; about 31% occur a single time. Together, the top ten hold 45% to 60% of the sample. Taken with the paper, the label for treatment or condition translates to: in vitro stimulation with specific CMV peptide epitopes to enrich CMV-specific T cells. This clonotype turned up a few times. Its antigen specificity is not known. No base qualities exist here, and no much larger clone lies one base off it. The germline V gene gives CDR1 as MDHEN and CDR2 as SYDVKM. There are 15 amino acids in the CDR3, from cysteine to phenylalanine inclusive. The only DNA kept is the CDR3, 45 bases in frame from the first base. A distance of 15 bases separates the germline ends of V and J, which lose 6 bases and 2 bases respectively.

The sample consisted of CD8+ T cells from cultured PBMCs, taken from culture after CMV antigen stimulation. The receptor was derived from a human donor in good health (CMV status not recorded). Some clones in this sample may be carry-over from other donors' samples. The chain is assembled from TRBV28 and TRBJ2-3; TRBD1 is perhaps the D gene, given 6 matching bases. The nucleotide sequence reads TGTGCCAGCAGCTTGGCCAGGGGAAACACAGATACGCAGTATTTT. It is translated as CASSLARGNTDTQYF.